This T cell receptor beta chain stems from a study of naive and memory T cell subsets. Four PCR rounds used nested alpha and beta constant region primers plus the SP2 primer. A single record per CDR3 protein comes from TCRdb applying MiXCR to the 5' RACE reads. The table shows 55,000 to 70,000 distinct CDR3 sequences, with 7.2% occurring only once. The CDR3 is made up of 13 amino acids. V lost 2 bases, J lost 10 bases, and 13 bases lay in between. Germline V CDR1 and CDR2: SGHRS, YFSETQ. The library had UMIs added by 3' ligation of an oligonucleotide to TCR cDNA. The chain recombines TRBV5-1 with TRBJ2-1; D may be TRBD2 (5 bases). The receptor was derived from a male donor in good health. CDR3 region: CASSLAPDSEQFF. Written as DNA, the CDR3 is TGCGCCAGCAGCTTAGCCCCGGACTCGGAGCAGTTCTTC.